The 24 T cell receptor beta chains given below trace back to one sample, sequenced in a study of control samples from healthy donors and cancer patients. Generated by immunoSEQ multiplex PCR, the TCRdb table keeps only in-frame clones and is missing some. Found here are around 58,000 clones, roughly 95% of them singletons; the top ten hold around 0.99%. The sample taken for sequencing was blood. The source of these receptors is a woman aged 18-30 years in good health.

This clone has just one count. The genes are TRBV2 and TRBJ1-5; 9 bases fit TRBD1. CDR1 is SNHLY, CDR2 FYNNEI, per germline. The junction had 4 bases not matched to a gene; V was cut back by 5 bases and J by 5 bases. The CDR3 is 14 residues long. CDR3 nucleotides: TGTGCCAGCAGTTGGACAGGGGAGGATCAGCCCCAGCATTTT. This gives the protein CASSWTGEDQPQHF.

The chain carries TRBV27 and TRBJ1-2; 9 bases align to TRBD1. The CDR3 spans 18 residues. The germline V gene encodes CDR1 MNHEY and CDR2 SMNVEV (reference sequence). J lost 3 bases, V lost 3 bases, and 14 bases had no gene match. This chain's CDR3 is CASSLTPPDRGWDYGYTF. The CDR3 DNA sequence: TGTGCCAGCAGTTTGACACCCCCGGACAGGGGCTGGGACTATGGCTACACCTTC.

The chain couples TRBV27 to TRBJ2-7; 7 positions agree with TRBD2. The V gene's germline CDR1 is MNHEY and CDR2 SMNVEV (reference sequence). V lost 7 bases to trimming and J lost 7 bases; unmatched junction nucleotides: 16. The CDR3 is made up of 15 amino acids. CDR3 region: CASTSGGGTGLEQYF. CDR3 coding DNA: TGTGCCAGCACCTCGGGGGGTGGAACGGGACTGGAGCAGTACTTC.

The V call is TRBV7-9, the J call TRBJ1-1, with D tentatively TRBD1 (6 bases). The length of the CDR3 is 15 residues. The V end lost 0 bases, the J end lost 1 base, and 9 bases lay between the germline ends. In germline, CDR1 is SEHNR, CDR2 FQNEAQ (reference sequence). In DNA form, the CDR3 reads TGTGCCAGCAGCTTAGCGAGGGGGTCGAACACTGAAGCTTTCTTT. It encodes CASSLARGSNTEAFF.

V is TRBV27 and J is TRBJ2-1; D possibly corresponds to TRBD1 (6 bases). Germline CDR1 MNHEY, CDR2 SMNVEV (reference sequence). This CDR3 has 14 residues. V was pared by 8 bases and J by 2 bases, with 13 bases between. The CDR3 sequence is CASGLGQTYNEQFF. CDR3 DNA: TGTGCCAGCGGTCTAGGACAGACCTACAATGAGCAGTTCTTC.

This chain connects TRBV7-2 to TRBJ1-1, with D possibly TRBD1 on 5 matching bases. Germline CDR1 is SGHTA and CDR2 is FQGNSA. V gave up 0 bases and J gave up 8 bases, with 13 bases separating them. There are 14 residues in the CDR3. CDR3 in amino acids: CASSLAQGLSEAFF. CDR3 coding DNA: TGTGCCAGCAGCTTAGCGCAGGGTCTTTCAGAAGCTTTCTTT.

V usage is TRBV2 and J usage is TRBJ1-1; unclear D gene. V gave up 3 bases and J gave up 5 bases, with 10 bases separating them. The CDR3 sequence is 13 residues long. Germline V CDR1 and CDR2: SNHLY, FYNNEI. CDR3 amino acids: CASSDYSGTEAFF. The CDR3 bases are TGTGCCAGCAGTGACTATTCGGGGACTGAAGCTTTCTTT.

The V gene is TRBV28, the J gene TRBJ1-2; 7 bases map to TRBD1. This CDR3 has 14 amino acids. The germline CDR1 and CDR2 sequences are MDHEN and SYDVKM. V gave up 5 bases and J gave up 4 bases; unmatched junction bases: 7. The CDR3 coding sequence is TGTGCCAGCAGTCGAAATCAGGGGGGCTATGGCTACACCTTC. Its translation: CASSRNQGGYGYTF.

CDR3 sequence: CASSPQGGKSSGNTIYF. The CDR3 nucleotides read TGTGCCAGCAGCCCACAGGGAGGGAAGAGCTCTGGAAACACCATATATTTT. This chain joins TRBV7-8 and TRBJ1-3; a possible D gene is TRBD1 (6 bases). V was cut by 5 bases and J by 0 bases, with 17 bases left in between. The CDR3 has 17 residues. The V gene's germline CDR1 is SGHVS and CDR2 FQNEAQ. The full variable domain, its missing parts supplied by reference TRBV7-8 and TRBJ1-3, is GAGVSQSPRYKVAKRGQDVALRCDPISGHVSLFWYQQALGQGPEFLTYFQNEAQLDKSGLPSDRFFAERPEGSVSTLKIQRTQQEDSAVYLCASSPQGGKSSGNTIYFGEGSWLTVV.

The V gene is TRBV5-1, the J gene TRBJ2-5, with D unresolved. The V and J ends lost 4 bases and 0 bases respectively, with 7 bases between them. The CDR3 is 13 residues long. Looked up from germline, CDR1 is SGHRS and CDR2 is YFSETQ. The CDR3 protein is CASSQVYQETQYF. The CDR3 region has the DNA TGCGCCAGCAGCCAAGTGTACCAAGAGACCCAGTACTTC. The whole variable domain, remainder taken from reference TRBV5-1 and TRBJ2-5, is KAGVTQTPRYLIKTRGQQVTLSCSPISGHRSVSWYQQTPGQGLQFLFEYFSETQRNKGNFPGRFSGRQFSNSRSEMNVSTLELGDSALYLCASSQVYQETQYFGPGTRLLVL.

The gene calls are TRBV6-5 and TRBJ1-1; TRBD1 agrees at 8 bases. The CDR3 consists of 14 residues. With V trimmed by 6 bases and J by 4 bases, 7 bases remained unmatched. Germline assignment: CDR1 MNHEY and CDR2 SVGAGI. CDR3 residues: CASRTDRVGTEAFF. The CDR3 region has the DNA TGTGCCAGCAGAACGGACAGGGTAGGCACTGAAGCTTTCTTT.

This chain links TRBV9 with TRBJ1-2; D is possibly TRBD1 (6 bases). The CDR3 length is 14 residues. Trimming cost V 4 bases and J 8 bases, with 18 bases left between them. Germline V gene sequence: CDR1 SGDLS, CDR2 YYNGEE. Written as DNA, the CDR3 is TGTGCCAGCAGCCTTCCCCCGTACAGGGAAGGCTACACCTTC. Encoded protein: CASSLPPYREGYTF.

This clone was detected only once. The V call is TRBV28, the J call TRBJ1-4, with no clear D. The V and J ends lost 4 bases and 0 bases respectively, with 12 bases between them. Germline CDR1 is MDHEN and CDR2 is SYDVKM. The CDR3 extends over 16 amino acids. The CDR3 bases are TGTGCCAGCAGTTCCCCCGGAGGAGCAACTAATGAAAAACTGTTTTTT. Residues: CASSSPGGATNEKLFF.

The rearrangement uses TRBV6-5 and TRBJ2-3; D uncertain. The V end lost 6 bases, the J end lost 2 bases, and 12 bases lay between the germline ends. CDR1 and CDR2 from the germline V gene are MNHEY and SVGAGI. The CDR3 is 14 residues long. The CDR3, as DNA: TGTGCCAGCAGAAAGGACGGAATCACAGATACGCAGTATTTT. It encodes CASRKDGITDTQYF.

V and J are TRBV5-1 and TRBJ2-6; D not certain. V lost 0 bases to trimming and J lost 4 bases, with 8 bases between them. This CDR3 is built from 15 residues. Germline values: CDR1 SGHRS, CDR2 YFSETQ. The CDR3 DNA follows: TGCGCCAGCAGCTTGGTACTTTCCGGGGCCAACGTCCTGACTTTC. Protein sequence: CASSLVLSGANVLTF.

The chain recombines TRBV12-3 or TRBV12-4 with TRBJ1-6; D is perhaps TRBD1 (6 bases). The CDR3 has 13 residues. Trimming left V 7 bases short and J 8 bases short, with 12 bases between. CDR3 nucleotides: TGTGCCAGCACCCAGGGGAGGTATTCACCCCTCCACTTT. Translated, it gives CASTQGRYSPLHF.

The chain couples TRBV7-3 to TRBJ1-1; no clear D gene. V gave up 6 bases and J gave up 7 bases, with 6 bases separating them. The germline CDR1 and CDR2 sequences are SGHTA and FQGTGA. CDR3 length: 10 residues. CDR3 loop: CASSPDEAFF. CDR3 nucleotide sequence: TGTGCCAGCAGTCCAGATGAAGCTTTCTTT.

The chain has TRBV2 and TRBJ2-2; 8 bases align to TRBD2. Germline assignment: CDR1 SNHLY and CDR2 FYNNEI. The CDR3 totals 16 residues. Losses at the gene ends were 6 bases for V and 5 bases for J; bases not matched to a gene: 11. The CDR3 sequence is CASRGTTSGETGELFF. In DNA form, the CDR3 reads TGTGCCAGCAGGGGGACAACTAGCGGTGAGACCGGGGAGCTGTTTTTT.

This clone was found a few times. The genes are TRBV6-5 and TRBJ2-1, with TRBD1 matching over 8 bases. The J segment lost 6 bases and the V segment lost 4 bases, leaving 8 bases of the junction unmatched. This CDR3 is 15 amino acids long. Per germline, CDR1 MNHEY and CDR2 SVGAGI. The CDR3 bases are TGTGCCAGCAGTTTAGGACAGGGTTTCTCCAATGAGCAGTTCTTC. It codes for CASSLGQGFSNEQFF.

The CDR3 region is CASSPQGRAFF. The CDR3 DNA is TGTGCCAGCAGTCCCCAGGGGCGGGCTTTCTTT. The chain uses TRBV28 and TRBJ1-1; TRBD1 is a possible D gene (6 bases). Between the trimmed V and J ends, which lost 5 bases and 11 bases, there was a span of 12 bases. The CDR3 covers 11 residues. Germline V gives CDR1 MDHEN, CDR2 SYDVKM.

This clone has only one observation. V gene TRBV3-1 (or the pseudogene TRBV3-2) combines with J gene TRBJ2-1; 9 nucleotides line up with TRBD2. The CDR3 is 16 residues long. Trimming at V came to 3 bases and at J to 0 bases, leaving 3 bases not matched to a gene. Germline-derived CDR1 and CDR2 are LGHDT and YNNKEL (reference sequence). The CDR3 DNA is TGTGCCAGCAGCCAGAGCGGGGGGAGCTCCTACAATGAGCAGTTCTTC. Encoded protein: CASSQSGGSSYNEQFF.

The chain is built from TRBV11-3 and TRBJ1-1; 7 positions match TRBD1. The junction had 3 bases not matched to a gene; V was cut back by 0 bases and J by 11 bases. This CDR3 is built from 12 residues. CDR1 and CDR2 from the germline V gene are SGHNT and YENEEA. This CDR3 reads CASSLDRGLAFF. CDR3 DNA sequence: TGTGCCAGCAGCTTAGACAGGGGGTTGGCTTTCTTT.

This chain uses TRBV20-1 with TRBJ1-2; D is ambiguous. The germline gives CDR1 DFQATT, CDR2 SNEGSKA (reference sequence). V lost 3 bases and J 8 bases, leaving 13 bases between the germline ends. This CDR3 region has 12 residues. The CDR3 sequence: CSASGEGLGYTF. The CDR3 DNA reads TGCAGTGCTAGTGGGGAGGGCCTAGGCTACACCTTC.

This clone was observed a single time. V and J are TRBV5-8 and TRBJ1-4; D gene unclear. The germline V gene encodes CDR1 SGHTS and CDR2 YDEGEE. The CDR3 loop spans 12 amino acids. With 2 bases removed from V and 8 bases from J, the gap between germline ends came to 7 bases. The CDR3 region is CASSFYGEKLFF. CDR3 DNA: TGTGCCAGCAGCTTTTACGGAGAAAAACTGTTTTTT.